This T cell receptor (beta chain) is drawn from a study of blood T cell repertoires in COVID-19. Study-wide context: There were acute and convalescent COVID-19 samples, and they came from the United States, Italy and Spain. T cells, B-cell-depleted T cells, or PBMCs provided the cDNA or gDNA that served as material.

Deletions cut 6 bases from V and 1 base from J, with 9 bases between. In germline, CDR1 is MNHNY, CDR2 SVGAGI (reference sequence). The CDR3 has 13 residues. This clone was picked up one time. Some clones are missing from TCRdb's copy, which holds only in-frame ones; the method was immunoSEQ multiplex PCR. The sample lists 100,000 or so clones, around four fifths occurring once. The source is a woman in her 70s with acute or convalescent COVID-19. Source material: peripheral blood. The rearrangement joins TRBV6-6 to TRBJ1-1, with D perhaps TRBD1 (5 bases). CDR3 in DNA: TGTGCCAGCAGCCCTCAGGGGAACACTGAAGCTTTCTTT. It is translated as CASSPQGNTEAFF.